Described below is a single T cell receptor beta chain sequence and its context. What it binds is not known. Other DNA sequences within the sample encode an identical CDR3. This sample is drawn from a study of shared clonotypes between healthy human individuals. Notes on the study in general: Sequencing depth was expected to influence donor clonotype sharing. Clonotypes that were shared across four donors made up roughly 5.2% of naive CD4 clonotypes.

Per germline, CDR1 SQVTM and CDR2 ANQGSEA. V lost 5 bases and J lost 0, with 10 bases in between. The CDR3 runs 13 residues. The table came from immunoSEQ multiplex PCR; TCRdb's copy has only in-frame clones and leaves some out. Of millions of clones listed, 85% to 95% are singletons. This clonotype originated in a man aged 18 to 30 in good health. Some clones in this sample may be carry-over from other donors' samples. The V gene is TRBV29-1, the J gene TRBJ2-5; possibly TRBD2 for D (5 bases). The sequenced sample was naive CD4+ T cells from PBMCs. Subset of the sample: CD45RA+ positively selected. The CDR3 loop reads CSVSGIYQETQYF. In nucleotides, the CDR3 is TGCAGCGTTTCCGGGATCTACCAAGAGACCCAGTACTTC.